This T cell receptor (beta chain) derives from a study of CD8+ T cells in alopecia areata. With regard to this clone: The antigen remains unidentified.

Whole-study results and caveats: Many of the expanded lesional clones endured in scalp and blood while on tofacitinib.

Between the trimmed V and J ends, which lost 2 bases and 0 bases, there was a span of 10 bases. The CDR3 is 15 residues long. The germline V gene encodes CDR1 MGHRA and CDR2 YSYEKL. Reverse transcribed after extraction, RNA yielded cDNA as the sequencing template. Sequenced by immunoSEQ multiplex PCR; TCRdb stores in-frame clones only, minus some. The table includes 110,000 or so clones, roughly 58% detected once. The treatment here: oral pan-JAK inhibitor, 5-10 mg twice daily. The clonotype originates from a human donor with alopecia areata. The sequencing used CD8+ T cells sorted from blood, collected at week 4, from a patient treated with tofacitinib. This chain connects TRBV4-1 to TRBJ1-1; D unclear. This chain's CDR3 is CASSQFAQLNTEAFF. The CDR3 DNA is TGCGCCAGCAGCCAATTTGCACAGCTGAACACTGAAGCTTTCTTT.